The 22 T cell receptor beta chains in this list originate from one sample, sequenced in a study of technical replicates of blood from several donors. Some clones are missing from TCRdb's copy, which holds only in-frame ones; the method was immunoSEQ multiplex PCR. This table has about 100,000 clones, approximately 96% appearing once. Sequencing used T cells isolated from PBMCs. The receptors come from a human donor in good health.

The chain recombines TRBV28 with TRBJ1-1; 10 bases fit TRBD1. Germline V CDR1 and CDR2: MDHEN, SYDVKM. The V and J ends lost 6 bases and 1 base, in that order; junction bases with no gene match: 23. The length of the CDR3 is 21 residues. In nucleotides, the CDR3 is TGTGCCAGCAGCTTCAGGGTCGGAAACCGGGACAGGGGAGGATCGAACACTGAAGCTTTCTTT. Its protein is CASSFRVGNRDRGGSNTEAFF.

The rearrangement joins TRBV7-2 to TRBJ1-2, with a weak D call TRBD1 (5 bases). V was clipped by 3 bases and J by 4 bases, with 9 bases between them. Germline-derived CDR1 and CDR2 are SGHTA and FQGNSA. The CDR3 covers 13 residues. The CDR3 protein is CASSLTDPYGYTF. The CDR3 DNA is TGTGCCAGCAGCTTGACAGATCCCTATGGCTACACCTTC.

The chain links TRBV7-6 to TRBJ2-5; 11 bases match TRBD2. This CDR3 has 16 residues. V was clipped by 5 bases and J by 4 bases; unmatched bases: 9. The germline CDR1 and CDR2 sequences are SGHVS and FNYEAQ. CDR3: CASSPWPSGRRETQYF. The CDR3 nucleotides are TGTGCCAGCAGCCCCTGGCCTAGCGGGAGGCGAGAGACCCAGTACTTC. The complete variable domain, with remaining parts taken from reference TRBV7-6 and TRBJ2-5, reads GAGVSQSPRYKVTKRGQDVALRCDPISGHVSLYWYRQALGQGPEFLTYFNYEAQQDKSGLPNDRFSAERPEGSISTLTIQRTEQRDSAMYRCASSPWPSGRRETQYFGPGTRLLVL.

V is TRBV30 and J is TRBJ1-3, with D possibly matching TRBD1 (5 bases). The CDR3 is 19 amino acids. Trimming shortened V by 0 bases and J by 8 bases, and 29 bases separated the two germline ends. Germline lookup yields CDR1 GTSNPN and CDR2 SVGIG (reference sequence). The CDR3, as DNA: TGTGCCTGGAGTGTACTATTGTGGGGGGATGAGAACTTCCAGGACACCATATATTTT. This gives the protein CAWSVLLWGDENFQDTIYF.

The gene calls are TRBV5-1 and TRBJ2-1; possible D gene TRBD2, 5 bases. Trimming left V 3 bases short and J 9 bases short, with 16 bases between. Looked up from germline, CDR1 is SGHRS and CDR2 is YFSETQ. The CDR3 is made up of 14 amino acids. This CDR3 reads CASSSTSLAGEQFF. The CDR3 nucleotides read TGCGCCAGCAGCTCCACGTCCCTAGCAGGTGAGCAGTTCTTC.

The sample holds a few counts of this clone. The chain is built from TRBV9 and TRBJ1-1; no clear D. V was trimmed by 0 bases and J by 10 bases, leaving 10 bases between them. This CDR3 contains 12 residues. Germline lookup yields CDR1 SGDLS and CDR2 YYNGEE. The CDR3 nucleotides are TGTGCCAGCAGCGTAGACGGGGTCTTAGCTTTCTTT. It specifies CASSVDGVLAFF.

The V call is TRBV11-2, the J call TRBJ1-2, with TRBD1 matching 11 bases. CDR3 size: 14 residues. J was trimmed by 6 bases and V by 6 bases; bases with no gene match: 6. Germline CDR1 SGHAT, CDR2 FQNNGV. CDR3 in DNA: TGTGCCAGCAGACTAGGGACAGGGGGAGATGGCTACACCTTC. It yields the protein CASRLGTGGDGYTF.

Only one count was recorded for this clone. The CDR3 reads CATSDSLNQPQHF. The CDR3, as DNA: TGTGCCACCTCGGACAGCCTCAATCAGCCCCAGCATTTT. The chain carries TRBV6-5 and TRBJ1-5; D is possibly TRBD1 (6 bases). Germline V gene lookup returns CDR1 MNHEY and CDR2 SVGAGI. The ends were cut back, 10 bases at V and 3 bases at J, with 13 bases in the middle. CDR3 size: 13 residues.

This clone is a singleton in its sample. This chain joins TRBV2 and TRBJ2-7; D might be TRBD2 (7 bases). The CDR3 is 15 residues long. Germline V CDR1 and CDR2: SNHLY, FYNNEI. CDR3 bases: TGTGCGGCAGAGGGCGGCGGGGGCTTCTCCTACGAGCAGTACTTC. This codes for CAAEGGGGFSYEQYF.

This chain links TRBV4-1 with TRBJ2-7; 10 nucleotides agree with TRBD2. Germline lookup yields CDR1 MGHRA and CDR2 YSYEKL. V was pared by 5 bases and J by 1 base, with 8 bases of the junction left unmatched. The CDR3 is 16 amino acids. CDR3 sequence reads: CASSSTSSGRSYEQYF. CDR3 nucleotide sequence: TGCGCCAGCAGCTCGACGAGTAGCGGGAGGTCCTACGAGCAGTACTTC.

V gene TRBV15 combines with J gene TRBJ2-1; D gene uncertain. Trimming pared 1 base from V and 7 bases from J, leaving 26 bases between. The CDR3 loop spans 19 amino acids. Per germline, CDR1 LNHNV and CDR2 YYDKDF (reference sequence). The CDR3 sequence: CATSRVVSGSRLLGNEQFF. The CDR3 nucleotides are TGTGCCACCAGCAGAGTCGTCTCCGGTAGCCGCCTTCTAGGAAATGAGCAGTTCTTC.

J is TRBJ1-1 and V is TRBV5-1; 9 bases agree with TRBD1. The CDR3 has 16 residues. V lost 0 bases, J lost 1 base, and 4 bases stayed unmatched. Germline-derived CDR1 and CDR2 are SGHRS and YFSETQ. In nucleotides, the CDR3 is TGCGCCAGCAGCTTGGCTCGGACAGGGGCGAACACTGAAGCTTTCTTT. Its translation: CASSLARTGANTEAFF.

In its sample, this clone was seen a few times. V and J are TRBV14 and TRBJ1-4; D is perhaps TRBD1 (5 bases). With 0 bases removed from V and 6 bases from J, the gap between germline ends came to 14 bases. CDR3 length: 16 residues. CDR1 and CDR2 from the germline V gene are SGHDN and FVKESK. CDR3 residues: CASSQDGSGYDEKLFF. The CDR3 DNA is TGTGCCAGCAGCCAAGATGGCTCAGGGTACGATGAAAAACTGTTTTTT.

The CDR3 DNA follows: TGTGCCAGCAGCCAAGACCTCGGCAGGGGGCTTTACAATGAGCAGTTCTTC. It specifies CASSQDLGRGLYNEQFF. This chain uses TRBV14 with TRBJ2-1; TRBD1 matches 8 bases. Germline-derived CDR1 and CDR2 are SGHDN and FVKESK. J was trimmed by 4 bases and V by 0 bases; bases with no gene match: 8. The CDR3 is 17 amino acids.

The chain carries TRBV7-9 and TRBJ2-3; TRBD1 aligns across 9 bases. The CDR3 covers 16 residues. Germline trimming cut 3 bases from V and 1 base from J; bases unmatched to any gene: 5. Per germline, CDR1 SEHNR and CDR2 FQNEAQ (reference sequence). The CDR3 sequence is CASSLARQGGTDTQYF. DNA for the CDR3: TGTGCCAGCAGCTTGGCCAGACAGGGGGGCACAGATACGCAGTATTTT.

The rearrangement joins TRBV4-1 to TRBJ1-6; D remains ambiguous. The CDR3 has 16 amino acids. The V and J ends lost 0 bases and 7 bases respectively, with 13 bases between them. Germline assignment: CDR1 MGHRA and CDR2 YSYEKL. CDR3 protein: CASSQDEVALNSPLHF. CDR3 nucleotide sequence: TGCGCCAGCAGCCAAGATGAGGTCGCACTGAATTCACCCCTCCACTTT.

The V gene is TRBV6-5, the J gene TRBJ2-1; 7 bases map to TRBD2. This CDR3 spans 15 amino acids. The V segment lost 0 bases and the J segment 6 bases; nucleotides outside the gene matches: 5. Per germline, CDR1 MNHEY and CDR2 SVGAGI. The CDR3 DNA reads as TGTGCCAGCAGTTACTCTGGCGGGGGTCTCAATGAGCAGTTCTTC. Translated, it gives CASSYSGGGLNEQFF.

The rearrangement uses TRBV7-3 and TRBJ1-1; D may be TRBD1 (6 bases). V lost 1 base to trimming and J lost 2 bases, with 8 bases between them. The CDR3 totals 14 residues. The germline V gene encodes CDR1 SGHTA and CDR2 FQGTGA. CDR3 amino acids: CASSLNRANTEAFF. In nucleotides, the CDR3 is TGTGCCAGCAGCTTAAACAGGGCAAACACTGAAGCTTTCTTT.

This clone is labeled as medium-sized. This sequence joins TRBV5-4 and TRBJ2-7; 10 bases align to TRBD2. V shed 0 bases and J 2 bases; nucleotides not matched to a gene: 2. The CDR3 runs 15 residues. In germline, CDR1 is SGHNT, CDR2 YYREEE (reference sequence). The CDR3 protein is CASSLGSGGAYEQYF. The CDR3 nucleotides read TGTGCCAGCAGCTTGGGAAGCGGGGGGGCCTACGAGCAGTACTTC.

This CDR3 is CASKSLGTGVVGTEAFF. The CDR3 coding sequence is TGCGCCAGCAAATCCCTCGGGACAGGGGTCGTTGGCACTGAAGCTTTCTTT. V is TRBV23-1 and J is TRBJ1-1, with TRBD1 matching over 10 bases. Being an ORF, TRBV23-1 has a function that is uncertain. CDR3 length equals 17 residues. J lost 4 bases, V lost 7 bases, and 15 bases had no gene match.

This rearrangement joins TRBV18 to TRBJ1-4, with unresolved D. Germline values: CDR1 KGHSH, CDR2 LQKENI. This CDR3 comprises 13 residues. The germline V and J ends were trimmed by 0 bases and 11 bases, with 10 bases remaining between them. As DNA, the CDR3 is TGTGCCAGCTCACCACCGTCACTCTTGAAACTGTTTTTT. Amino acid sequence: CASSPPSLLKLFF.

This clone was picked up one time. The chain recombines TRBV19 with TRBJ2-1; TRBD2 might be the D (6 bases). CDR1 is LNHDA, CDR2 SQIVND, per germline (reference sequence). The CDR3 is 15 amino acids. Trimming left V 3 bases short and J 9 bases short, with 18 bases between. CDR3 amino acids: CASSMGGGRFGEQFF. CDR3 DNA: TGTGCCAGTAGTATGGGGGGTGGGCGGTTCGGTGAGCAGTTCTTC.